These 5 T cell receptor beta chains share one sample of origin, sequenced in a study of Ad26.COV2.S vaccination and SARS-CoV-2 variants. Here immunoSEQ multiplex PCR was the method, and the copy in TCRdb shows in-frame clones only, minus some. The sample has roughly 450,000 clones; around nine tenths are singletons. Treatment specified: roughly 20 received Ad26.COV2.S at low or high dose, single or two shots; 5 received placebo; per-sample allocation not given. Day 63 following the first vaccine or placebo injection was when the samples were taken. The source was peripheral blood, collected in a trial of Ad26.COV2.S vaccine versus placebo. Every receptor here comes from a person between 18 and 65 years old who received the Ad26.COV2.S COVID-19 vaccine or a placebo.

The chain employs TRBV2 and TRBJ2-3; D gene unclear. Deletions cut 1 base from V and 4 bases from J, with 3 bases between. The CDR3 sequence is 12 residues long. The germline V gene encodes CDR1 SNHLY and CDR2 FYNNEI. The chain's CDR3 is CASSEVSDTQYF. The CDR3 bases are TGTGCCAGCAGTGAAGTGTCAGATACGCAGTATTTT. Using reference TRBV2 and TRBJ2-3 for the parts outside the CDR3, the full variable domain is EPEVTQTPSHQVTQMGQEVILRCVPISNHLYFYWYRQILGQKVEFLVSFYNNEISEKSEIFDDQFSVERPDGSNFTLKIRSTKLEDSAMYFCASSEVSDTQYFGPGTRLTVL.

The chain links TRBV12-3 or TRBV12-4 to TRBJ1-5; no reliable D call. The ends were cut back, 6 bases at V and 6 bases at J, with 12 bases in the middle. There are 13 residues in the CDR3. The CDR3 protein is CASSLQVGQPQHF. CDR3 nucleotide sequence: TGTGCCAGCAGCCTTCAAGTGGGTCAGCCCCAGCATTTT.

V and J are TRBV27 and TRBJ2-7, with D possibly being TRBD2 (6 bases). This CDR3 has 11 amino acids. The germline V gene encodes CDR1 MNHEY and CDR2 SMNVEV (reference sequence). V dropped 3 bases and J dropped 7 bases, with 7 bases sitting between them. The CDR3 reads CASSFREEQYF. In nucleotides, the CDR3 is TGTGCCAGCAGTTTCCGGGAGGAGCAGTACTTC.

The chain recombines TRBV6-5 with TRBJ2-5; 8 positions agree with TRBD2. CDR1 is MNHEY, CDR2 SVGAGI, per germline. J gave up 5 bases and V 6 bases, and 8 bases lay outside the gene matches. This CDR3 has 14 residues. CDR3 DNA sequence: TGTGCCAGCAGGAGACTAGCGTCGGAGGAGACCCAGTACTTC. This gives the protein CASRRLASEETQYF.

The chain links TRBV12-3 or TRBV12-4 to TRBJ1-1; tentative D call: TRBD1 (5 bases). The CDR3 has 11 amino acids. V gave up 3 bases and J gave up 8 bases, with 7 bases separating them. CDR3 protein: CASSFEGEAFF. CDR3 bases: TGTGCCAGCAGTTTTGAGGGGGAAGCTTTCTTT.